The rows below give T cell receptor beta chains drawn from one sample of a study of T cells in Graves' hyperthyroidism and ophthalmopathy. TCRdb passed the multiplex PCR reads through MiXCR, listing each CDR3 protein once. The sample contains a few hundred thousand distinct CDR3 sequences, 14% to 15% of which appear only once. The sample taken for sequencing was blood. These TCRs come from a woman aged 25 to 39 with Graves' hyperthyroidism. Each CDR3 is given with its conserved first and last residue. Fields, in order: V gene, D gene, clone size, J gene, CDR3 DNA, CDR3 protein. The D gene is left open where the match is weak. Expanded clones are given a class, and other clones once, few, many or no size at all.

>TRBV28|-|medium-sized|TRBJ2-7
TGTGCCAGCAGTTCCGGGGTTCCGAGGGGCGAGCAGTACTTC
CASSSGVPRGEQYF
>TRBV5-1|TRBD1|many|TRBJ1-2
TGCGCCAGCAGCAACCTACAGGGGAGCTATGGCTACACCTTC
CASSNLQGSYGYTF
>TRBV20-1|-|-|TRBJ2-2
TGCAGTGCTAGAGATAAGTCCCCCGTCGAGCTGTTTTTT
CSARDKSPVELFF
>TRBV5-6|TRBD2|many|TRBJ2-7
TGTGCCAGCAGCGCGGGACTAGCGGGAACCTCCTACGAGCAGTACTTC
CASSAGLAGTSYEQYF
>TRBV24-1|TRBD1|many|TRBJ2-7
TGTGCCACCAGTGGGACAGGGGAGAGCTCCTACGAGCAGTACTTC
CATSGTGESSYEQYF
>TRBV10-3|-|many|TRBJ1-2
TGTGCCAACTCGGGTGAAGGCTATGGCTACACCTTC
CANSGEGYGYTF
>TRBV28|TRBD2|many|TRBJ2-1
TGTGCCAGCAGTGACTGGACTAGCGGGAGGATCGGTGAGCAGTTCTTC
CASSDWTSGRIGEQFF
>TRBV11-1|TRBD2|many|TRBJ2-1
TGTGCCAGCAGCTTCGGAGCGGGGAGGACGGGGCGCAGAGATGAGCAGTTCTTC
CASSFGAGRTGRRDEQFF
>TRBV11-1|TRBD2|many|TRBJ2-5
TGTGCCAGCACCTGGCTGGGGGGAGGGGAAGAAGAGACCCAGTACTTC
CASTWLGGGEEETQYF
>TRBV6-2/TRBV6-3|TRBD2|few|TRBJ2-1
TGTGCCAGCAGGGTGACTAGCGGCATTGAGCAGTTCTTC
CASRVTSGIEQFF
>TRBV24-1|TRBD1|few|TRBJ1-2
TGTGCCACCAGTGACTCCGACAGGGCCCGGGGCTACACCTTC
CATSDSDRARGYTF
>TRBV28|TRBD2|-|TRBJ2-1
TGTGCCAGCAGTTTGCTGCTCGGGACTAGCGGGAGTTCGACCTACAATGCGCAGTTCTTC
CASSLLLGTSGSSTYNAQFF
>TRBV2|-|once|TRBJ2-7
TGTGCCAGCAGCGCAGAGTACTACGAGCAGTACTTC
CASSAEYYEQYF
>TRBV30|-|few|TRBJ2-7
TGTGCCTGTAATTCCCCCTACGAGCAGTACTTC
CACNSPYEQYF
>TRBV7-9|TRBD2|many|TRBJ2-1
TGTGCCAGCAGCTTAGTGGGCGCGGGAGTCTACAATGAGCAGTTCTTC
CASSLVGAGVYNEQFF
>TRBV7-6|TRBD1|few|TRBJ2-3
TGTGCCAGCAGCTTAGTCCCGGGACAGGGAACAGATACGCAGTATTTT
CASSLVPGQGTDTQYF
>TRBV20-1|-|many|TRBJ1-1
TGCAGTGCTAGTCCCCCCAGGGAGAACACTGAAGCTTTCTTT
CSASPPRENTEAFF
>TRBV28|-|many|TRBJ1-5
TGTGCCAGCAGTTCCCCTACGGATCAGCCCCAGCATTTT
CASSSPTDQPQHF
>TRBV6-1|-|few|TRBJ1-4
TGTGCCAGCAGTTTGGACAGCTCAACTAATGAAAAACTGTTTTTT
CASSLDSSTNEKLFF
>TRBV28|-|many|TRBJ1-4
TGTGCCAGCAGTTTATCTGGACAGTTCATGGCTAATGAAAAACTGTTTTTT
CASSLSGQFMANEKLFF
>TRBV27|-|few|TRBJ2-1
TGTGCCAGCAGTTCACCGACGACGTCCATCTACAATGAGCAGTTCTTC
CASSSPTTSIYNEQFF
>TRBV10-3|TRBD1|few|TRBJ1-5
TGTGCCATCAGTGGGACAGGGGGCAATCAGCCCCAGCATTTT
CAISGTGGNQPQHF
>TRBV18|TRBD1|few|TRBJ1-4
TGTGCCAGCTCACCGAAAGGGACAGGGACCCTCGCTAATGAAAAACTGTTTTTT
CASSPKGTGTLANEKLFF
>TRBV7-8|TRBD2|many|TRBJ2-1
TGTGCCAGCGTCATGGCGAGCGGGAGTTACAATGAGCAGTTCTTC
CASVMASGSYNEQFF
>TRBV3-1|-|many|TRBJ2-2
TGTGCCAGCAGCACCGGACTACCCACTGGGGAGCTGTTTTTT
CASSTGLPTGELFF
>TRBV6-2/TRBV6-3|TRBD2|few|TRBJ2-3
TGTGCCAGCAGATCTCCCCGGGCGGGACTAACTAGCACAGATACGCAGTATTTT
CASRSPRAGLTSTDTQYF
>TRBV20-1|-|-|TRBJ1-5
TGCAGTGCTAGTCCAGGGGAAAGCAATCAGCCCCAGCATTTT
CSASPGESNQPQHF
>TRBV29-1|TRBD2|many|TRBJ2-3
TGCAGCGTTGGAGGGTCGTTGTGGAGCGGGAATGGGGATACGCAGTATTTT
CSVGGSLWSGNGDTQYF
>TRBV30|-|many|TRBJ1-5
TGTGCCTGGAGTTCGCCAGGTTATAGCAATCAGCCCCAGCATTTT
CAWSSPGYSNQPQHF
>TRBV4-1|TRBD1|few|TRBJ2-3
TGCGCCAGCAGCCAAGGACAGGGGATCGGCACAGATACGCAGTATTTT
CASSQGQGIGTDTQYF
>TRBV10-2|-|few|TRBJ2-7
TGCGCCAGCAGTGAGTCGCTGTTCTACGAGCAGTACTTC
CASSESLFYEQYF
>TRBV5-1|TRBD1|many|TRBJ1-1
TGCGCCAGCAGCTTGGCCTTTGAAGACAGGGAGTCGACTGAAGCTTTCTTT
CASSLAFEDRESTEAFF
>TRBV28|-|few|TRBJ1-6
TGTGCCAGCAGTTCGGTGGGGGATAATCCACCCCTCCACTTT
CASSSVGDNPPLHF